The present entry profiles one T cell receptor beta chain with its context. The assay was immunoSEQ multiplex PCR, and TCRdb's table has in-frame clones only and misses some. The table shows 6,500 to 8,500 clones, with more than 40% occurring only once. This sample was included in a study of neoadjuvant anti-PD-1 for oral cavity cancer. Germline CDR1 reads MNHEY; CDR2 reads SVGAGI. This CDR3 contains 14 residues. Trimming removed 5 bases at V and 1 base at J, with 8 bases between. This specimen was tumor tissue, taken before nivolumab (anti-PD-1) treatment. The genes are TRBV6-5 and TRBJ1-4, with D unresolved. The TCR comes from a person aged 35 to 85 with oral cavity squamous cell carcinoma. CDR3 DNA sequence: TGTGCCAGCAGTCGATCGATAACTAATGAAAAACTGTTTTTT. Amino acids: CASSRSITNEKLFF.